This T cell receptor beta chain emerged from a study of blood T cell repertoires in COVID-19. Looking at the study overall: The study drew acute and convalescent COVID-19 samples from the United States, Italy and Spain. PBMCs, B-cell-depleted T cells, or T cells were the source of the cDNA or gDNA that made up the material.

Germline V lookup: CDR1 SGDLS, CDR2 YYNGEE. V was clipped by 2 bases and J by 3 bases; unmatched bases: 3. The CDR3 length is 15 residues. Clones were read by immunoSEQ multiplex PCR, and TCRdb kept only the in-frame ones, dropping some. The table includes around 110,000 clones, around four fifths detected once. The V call is TRBV9, the J call TRBJ1-5, with TRBD1 matching over 9 bases. The clonotype originates from a man aged 30-40 years with acute or convalescent COVID-19. Sequencing used peripheral blood. CDR3 sequence (DNA): TGTGCCAGCAGCGTTACAGGGGGCCCCAATCAGCCCCAGCATTTT. Residues: CASSVTGGPNQPQHF.